This T cell receptor (beta chain) was sequenced during a study of regulatory T cells in long-lasting Graves disease. Study in general: Persistent cases were those of Graves' disease that involved over 5 years of antithyroid drugs with positive TSH receptor antibodies.

This sample's time point: persistent/refractory GD, antithyroid drugs over 5 years with positive TRAb. PBMCs provided the RNA from which the TCR library was made. Under American Thyroid Association guidelines, Graves' disease was diagnosed. Patients were enrolled at an endocrinology department in Xi'an, China. Germline CDR1 is MNHNS and CDR2 is SASEGT. V was shortened by 6 bases and J by 6 bases, with 9 bases between the two germline ends. This CDR3 is 13 amino acids long. Study outcomes and limitations: With persistent disease, TRBV28, TRBJ1-2 and TRBJ2-5 were the favored segments.

Construction of the TCR beta libraries employed iRepertoire HTBI primers in conjunction with Arm-PCR of CDR3 regions. Via MiXCR, TCRdb re-called the multiplex PCR reads, giving one row per CDR3 protein. The repertoire has 360,000 or so distinct CDR3 sequences, around 23% of them found once; the top ten carry 25% to 35%. Comment on this clonotype: The antigen remains undetermined.

This TCR was sampled from a woman aged 40 to 50 with Graves disease. This chain joins TRBV6-1 and TRBJ1-6; the D is unclear. Here the sequenced sample was peripheral blood mononuclear cells (PBMCs), taken when the disease was refractory, from a patient treated with antithyroid drugs. This chain's CDR3 is CASRPLRNSPLHF. As DNA, the CDR3 is TGTGCCAGCAGGCCCCTCCGTAATTCACCCCTCCACTTT.